The entry that follows covers one TCR beta chain sequence. Treatment indicated: 19 received Ad26.COV2.S at low or high dose, single or two shots; about 5 received placebo; per-sample allocation not given. Following the first vaccine or placebo injection, samples were taken on day 63. The sample came from a Boston adult aged 18-55 years. Sequencing was performed with immunoSEQ multiplex PCR; in TCRdb, only in-frame clones are kept and a portion is missing. The data show 300,000 to 400,000 clones, around 81% seen once. The sample is drawn from a study of Ad26.COV2.S vaccination and SARS-CoV-2 variants. Germline V lookup: CDR1 SGHRS, CDR2 YFSETQ. J gave up 10 bases and V 4 bases, and 9 bases lay outside the gene matches. The CDR3 is 16 residues long.

The V call is TRBV5-1, the J call TRBJ2-1, with 15 bases fitting TRBD2. This sample comprised peripheral blood, obtained in a trial of Ad26.COV2.S vaccine versus placebo. This clonotype originated in a person between 18 and 59 years old who received the Ad26.COV2.S COVID-19 vaccine or a placebo. CDR3 residues: CASSQGLAGGPEEQFF. Written as DNA, the CDR3 is TGCGCCAGCAGCCAAGGACTAGCGGGGGGGCCTGAGGAGCAGTTCTTC.